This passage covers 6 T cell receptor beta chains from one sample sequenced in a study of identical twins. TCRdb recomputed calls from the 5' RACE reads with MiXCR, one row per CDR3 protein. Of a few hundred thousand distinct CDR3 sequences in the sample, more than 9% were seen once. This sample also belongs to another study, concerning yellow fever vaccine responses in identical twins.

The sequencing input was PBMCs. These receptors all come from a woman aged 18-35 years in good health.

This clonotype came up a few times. The CDR3 here is CASRDAGTGTGYEQYF. The CDR3 DNA sequence: TGTGCCAGCAGAGACGCCGGGACAGGGACTGGTTACGAGCAGTACTTC. V gene TRBV6-2 or TRBV6-3 combines with J gene TRBJ2-7, with TRBD1 matching 9 bases. The trim removed 6 bases at V and 4 bases at J, leaving 13 bases unmatched. CDR1 MNHEY and CDR2 SVGEGT come from the germline V gene. The CDR3 is made up of 16 amino acids.

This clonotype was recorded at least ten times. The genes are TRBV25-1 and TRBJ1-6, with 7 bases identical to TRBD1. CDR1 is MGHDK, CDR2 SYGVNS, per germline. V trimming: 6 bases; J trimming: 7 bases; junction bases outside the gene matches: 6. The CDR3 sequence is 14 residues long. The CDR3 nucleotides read TGTGCCAGCAGCAGGGGGGGATGGAATTCACCCCTCCACTTT. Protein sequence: CASSRGGWNSPLHF.

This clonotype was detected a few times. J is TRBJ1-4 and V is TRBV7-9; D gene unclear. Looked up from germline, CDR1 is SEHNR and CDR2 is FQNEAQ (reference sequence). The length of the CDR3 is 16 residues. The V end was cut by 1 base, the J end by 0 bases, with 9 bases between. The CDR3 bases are TGTGCCAGCAGCTTAGGAGACTGGGCAACTAATGAAAAACTGTTTTTT. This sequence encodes CASSLGDWATNEKLFF.

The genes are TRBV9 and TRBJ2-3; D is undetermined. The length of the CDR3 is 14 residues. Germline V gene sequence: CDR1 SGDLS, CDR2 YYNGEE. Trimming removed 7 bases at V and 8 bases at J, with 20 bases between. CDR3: CASAPSGVDITQYF. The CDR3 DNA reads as TGTGCCAGCGCGCCGTCGGGTGTAGATATTACGCAGTATTTT.

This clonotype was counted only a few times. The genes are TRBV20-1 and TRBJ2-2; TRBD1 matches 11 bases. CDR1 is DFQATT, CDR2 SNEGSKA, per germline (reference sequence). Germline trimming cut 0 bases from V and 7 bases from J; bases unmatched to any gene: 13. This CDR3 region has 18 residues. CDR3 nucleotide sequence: TGCAGTGCTAGAGATTGGGGGAAGGACAGGGGGCAAATCGGGGAGCTGTTTTTT. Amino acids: CSARDWGKDRGQIGELFF.

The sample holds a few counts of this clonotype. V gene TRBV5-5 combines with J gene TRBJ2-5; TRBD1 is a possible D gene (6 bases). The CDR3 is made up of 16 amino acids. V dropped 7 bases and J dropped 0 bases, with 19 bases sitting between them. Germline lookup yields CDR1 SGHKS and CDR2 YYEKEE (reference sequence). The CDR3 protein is CASVFFQGSYQETQYF. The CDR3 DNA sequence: TGTGCCAGCGTCTTCTTTCAGGGGAGTTACCAAGAGACCCAGTACTTC.